The 21 T cell receptor beta chains below all came from one sample that was sequenced in a study of T cells after somatic rescue of genetic block. Profiling relied on immunoSEQ multiplex PCR, and the TCRdb table lists in-frame clones only, not all of them. The sample lists 12,000 or so clones, about 78% occurring once. The material sequenced was peripheral blood mononuclear cells (PBMCs). The receptor source for this set is a boy aged 10-17 years.

The chain's CDR3 is CASAQGMNTEAFF. The CDR3 DNA reads as TGTGCCAGCGCACAGGGTATGAACACTGAAGCTTTCTTT. V usage is TRBV18 and J usage is TRBJ1-1, with D maybe TRBD1 (6 bases). Per germline, CDR1 KGHSH and CDR2 LQKENI. The length of the CDR3 is 13 residues. V gave up 8 bases and J gave up 0 bases, with 10 bases separating them.

This chain connects TRBV25-1 to TRBJ2-5; D tentatively fits TRBD1 or TRBD2 (5 bases each). This CDR3 contains 13 residues. Germline CDR1 and CDR2: MGHDK and SYGVNS. V was shortened by 5 bases and J by 5 bases, with 12 bases between the two germline ends. The CDR3 region is CASSWDPGETQYF. In DNA, the CDR3 is TGTGCCAGCAGTTGGGACCCCGGGGAGACCCAGTACTTC.

The CDR3 loop is CASSLRGGQGGQPQHF. CDR3 coding DNA: TGTGCCAGCAGCCTAAGGGGCGGACAGGGAGGCCAGCCCCAGCATTTT. The V and J genes are TRBV28 and TRBJ1-5; 8 nucleotides align to TRBD1. Germline-derived CDR1 and CDR2 are MDHEN and SYDVKM. The ends lost 6 bases at V and 7 bases at J; junction bases unmatched: 14. This CDR3 comprises 16 residues. Based on the CDR3 plus reference TRBV28 and TRBJ1-5, the full variable domain is DVKVTQSSRYLVKRTGEKVFLECVQDMDHENMFWYRQDPGLGLRLIYFSYDVKMKEKGDIPEGYSVSREKKERFSLILESASTNQTSMYLCASSLRGGQGGQPQHFGDGTRLSIL.

The V gene is TRBV10-3, the J gene TRBJ1-2; D is ambiguous. V was pared by 3 bases and J by 4 bases, with 18 bases between. The germline V gene encodes CDR1 ENHRY and CDR2 SYGVKD. The CDR3 consists of 16 residues. The DNA of the CDR3 is TGTGCCATCAGTGATGTCGGTCAGTCCCTTTCCTATGGCTACACCTTC. Translated: CAISDVGQSLSYGYTF.

The chain links TRBV7-3 to TRBJ2-1, with a weak D call TRBD2 (6 bases). Germline CDR1 SGHTA, CDR2 FQGTGA. V shed 2 bases and J shed 7 bases, with 15 bases lying between them. The CDR3 runs to 15 residues. CDR3 amino acids: CASSLAPGAGNEQFF. The CDR3 DNA reads TGTGCCAGCAGCTTAGCCCCCGGGGCGGGGAATGAGCAGTTCTTC.

This rearrangement joins TRBV4-1 to TRBJ2-7; TRBD2 matches at 11 bases. Germline CDR1 is MGHRA and CDR2 is YSYEKL. This CDR3 is built from 17 residues. Trimming took 5 bases from V and 1 from J; bases not matched to a gene: 10. The CDR3 nucleotides read TGCGCCAGCAGCTCAAGCGCCGGGACTAGCGGATCCTACGAGCAGTACTTC. Protein product: CASSSSAGTSGSYEQYF.

J is TRBJ1-4 and V is TRBV18, with D uncertain. The V and J ends lost 3 bases and 0 bases respectively, with 8 bases between them. CDR1 is KGHSH, CDR2 LQKENI, per germline. CDR3 length: 15 residues. The CDR3 loop reads CASSPGFPTNEKLFF. In DNA, the CDR3 is TGTGCCAGCTCACCGGGGTTTCCAACTAATGAAAAACTGTTTTTT. Full variable domain (rest looked up from reference TRBV18 and TRBJ1-4): NAGVMQNPRHLVRRRGQEARLRCSPMKGHSHVYWYRQLPEEGLKFMVYLQKENIIDESGMPKERFSAEFPKEGPSILRIQQVVRGDSAAYFCASSPGFPTNEKLFFGSGTQLSVL.

The chain carries TRBV18 and TRBJ1-1; D is undetermined. Trimming shortened V by 6 bases and J by 5 bases, and 19 bases separated the two germline ends. The germline gives CDR1 KGHSH, CDR2 LQKENI. CDR3 size: 15 residues. This CDR3 is CASSAGGQSNTEAFF. CDR3 in DNA: TGTGCCAGCTCCGCCGGTGGGCAGTCGAATACTGAAGCTTTCTTT.

V usage is TRBV6-1 and J usage is TRBJ2-6, with D maybe TRBD2 (6 bases). V was trimmed by 3 bases and J by 4 bases, leaving 7 bases between them. CDR1 and CDR2 (germline): MNHNS, SASEGT. CDR3 length: 14 amino acids. CDR3 loop: CASSDRGGANVLTF. DNA of the CDR3: TGTGCCAGCAGTGACCGGGGGGGGGCCAACGTCCTGACTTTC.

There are a few counts of this clone. The chain is built from TRBV10-3 and TRBJ2-3, with 8 bases aligning to TRBD1. There are 17 residues in the CDR3. From germline, CDR1 is ENHRY and CDR2 SYGVKD. The V and J ends lost 7 bases and 1 base, in that order; junction bases with no gene match: 13. In nucleotides, the CDR3 is TGTGCCATCACCGAGAGGGGGACAGGACGGGGCACAGATACGCAGTATTTT. This codes for CAITERGTGRGTDTQYF.

The rearrangement links TRBV12-5 to TRBJ1-2; D perhaps matches TRBD1 (6 bases). V was shortened by 2 bases and J by 8 bases, with 18 bases between the two germline ends. The CDR3 totals 15 residues. The germline V gene encodes CDR1 LGHNT and CDR2 FRNRAP. The CDR3 DNA sequence: TGTGCTAGTGGTTTGTCACAGGGACCAATTGGGGGCTACACCTTC. This translates into CASGLSQGPIGGYTF.

The chain employs TRBV27 and TRBJ2-5, with 8 bases that match TRBD1. Per the germline V gene, CDR1 is MNHEY and CDR2 is SMNVEV (reference sequence). J lost 11 bases, V lost 0 bases, and 8 bases had no gene match. This CDR3 spans 14 amino acids. The CDR3: CASSLSGQAREQYF. In DNA form, the CDR3 reads TGTGCCAGCAGTTTATCGGGACAGGCGAGGGAGCAGTACTTC.

Written as DNA, the CDR3 is TGCGCCAGCAGCCAAGATGCACTGGATGCGTATGGCTACACCTTC. Residues: CASSQDALDAYGYTF. The V gene is TRBV4-3, the J gene TRBJ1-2; D is unresolved. The CDR3 runs 15 residues. Trimming pared 0 bases from V and 5 bases from J, leaving 13 bases between. The germline V gene has CDR1 LGHNA and CDR2 YSLEER.

This clone was recorded once. V and J are TRBV15 and TRBJ1-2, with 11 positions matching TRBD1. The CDR3 sequence is 15 residues long. Germline V lookup: CDR1 LNHNV, CDR2 YYDKDF (reference sequence). V shed 3 bases, J shed 5 bases, and the junction held 5 bases outside the gene matches. The CDR3 coding sequence is TGTGCCACCAGCAGCGGACAGGGGGCTGGATATGGCTACACCTTC. Translated: CATSSGQGAGYGYTF. The full variable domain, with the rest looked up from reference TRBV15 and TRBJ1-2, is DAMVIQNPRYQVTQFGKPVTLSCSQTLNHNVMYWYQQKSSQAPKLLFHYYDKDFNNEADTPDNFQSRRPNTSFCFLDIRSPGLGDTAMYLCATSSGQGAGYGYTFGSGTRLTVV.

The sample holds one count of this clone. The chain recombines TRBV15 with TRBJ2-4; 7 bases map to TRBD1. The CDR3 has 13 amino acids. V shed 0 bases and J 7 bases; nucleotides not matched to a gene: 0. Per germline, CDR1 LNHNV and CDR2 YYDKDF (reference sequence). As DNA, the CDR3 is TGTGCCACCAGCAGAGACAGGGGGAACATTCAGTACTTC. It codes for CATSRDRGNIQYF.

CDR3 nucleotide sequence: TGTGCCAGCAGTGACCTGGGGAGGGAGCAGTACTTC. Translated: CASSDLGREQYF. J is TRBJ2-5 and V is TRBV6-4; 7 nucleotides line up with TRBD2. CDR1 is MRHNA, CDR2 SNTAGT, per germline. The V segment lost 2 bases and the J segment 11 bases; nucleotides outside the gene matches: 5. The CDR3 totals 12 residues.

This clone came up once. The gene calls are TRBV11-3 and TRBJ1-2, with D tentatively TRBD1 (5 bases). Germline lookup yields CDR1 SGHNT and CDR2 YENEEA. The CDR3 is made up of 15 amino acids. V lost 1 base and J lost 5, with 14 bases in between. The CDR3 sequence: CASSLGGDAMYGYTF. The CDR3 coding sequence is TGTGCCAGCAGCTTAGGGGGGGACGCCATGTATGGCTACACCTTC.

Only one count was recorded for this clone. V is TRBV11-1 and J is TRBJ2-1; D is possibly TRBD2 (5 bases). The CDR3 is 12 amino acids. V was trimmed by 3 bases and J by 9 bases, leaving 9 bases between them. CDR1 and CDR2 (germline): SGHAT, FQDESV (reference sequence). The CDR3 here is CASSFRGSEQFF. In DNA form, the CDR3 reads TGTGCCAGCAGCTTTAGAGGGAGTGAGCAGTTCTTC.

V is TRBV28 and J is TRBJ1-2; D unresolved. With 2 bases removed from V and 7 bases from J, the gap between germline ends came to 11 bases. The germline V gene has CDR1 MDHEN and CDR2 SYDVKM. This CDR3 spans 13 amino acids. The CDR3 loop reads CASSLRFSGGYTF. In DNA form, the CDR3 reads TGTGCCAGCAGTTTACGCTTTAGTGGTGGCTACACCTTC.

The genes are TRBV12-5 and TRBJ1-1, with 9 bases fitting TRBD1. Germline trimming cut 6 bases from V and 1 base from J; bases unmatched to any gene: 3. Germline V gives CDR1 LGHNT, CDR2 FRNRAP. CDR3 length: 14 amino acids. The CDR3 protein is CASGGQGRNTEAFF. The CDR3 region has the DNA TGTGCTAGTGGGGGACAGGGAAGGAACACTGAAGCTTTCTTT.

The V and J genes are TRBV4-2 and TRBJ2-4; 11 bases are a match to TRBD2. This CDR3 spans 19 amino acids. Germline V lookup: CDR1 LGHNA, CDR2 YNFKEQ. The junction had 7 bases not matched to a gene; V was cut back by 0 bases and J by 0 bases. The CDR3 spells CASSQEGTSGLLAKNIQYF. CDR3 bases: TGTGCCAGCAGCCAAGAGGGGACTAGCGGACTCCTAGCCAAAAACATTCAGTACTTC.